This T cell receptor (beta chain) emerged from a study of blood T cell repertoires in COVID-19. About the research overall: There were acute and convalescent COVID-19 samples, and they came from the United States, Italy and Spain.

This CDR3 is built from 15 residues. In germline, CDR1 is SGHKS, CDR2 YYEKEE (reference sequence). V lost 4 bases, J lost 4 bases, and 6 bases stayed unmatched. Some clones are missing from TCRdb's copy, which holds only in-frame ones; the method was immunoSEQ multiplex PCR. The sample contains around 330,000 clones, about 91% of which appear only once. Sequences were obtained from peripheral blood. The receptor comes from a woman aged 25-40 years with COVID-19, enrolled during active disease. This chain uses TRBV5-5 with TRBJ1-1; 11 nucleotides agree with TRBD1. CDR3 in DNA: TGTGCCAGCAGCATTTCCGGGACAGGGGGCACTGAAGCTTTCTTT. It translates to CASSISGTGGTEAFF.